These 21 T cell receptor beta chains were sequenced from one sample in a study of CD8+ T cells in alopecia areata. cDNA prepared by RNA extraction and subsequent reverse transcription served as the template for sequencing. Some clones are missing from TCRdb's copy, which holds only in-frame ones; the method was immunoSEQ multiplex PCR. The sample includes fewer than 250,000 clones, around 62% of them seen just once. This specimen consisted of CD4+ T cells sorted from blood, obtained at week 0. These receptors were taken from a human donor with alopecia areata.

The chain carries TRBV30 and TRBJ1-2; TRBD1 is a possible D gene (5 bases). CDR1 and CDR2 (germline): GTSNPN, SVGIG (reference sequence). The V end lost 4 bases, the J end lost 8 bases, and 20 bases lay between the germline ends. CDR3 length: 14 amino acids. This CDR3 is CAWIGPGKYGGYTF. Here the CDR3 DNA reads TGTGCCTGGATAGGGCCAGGGAAGTACGGGGGCTACACCTTC. Together with reference TRBV30 and TRBJ1-2, the CDR3 gives the full variable domain: SQTIHQWPATLVQPVGSPLSLECTVEGTSNPNLYWYRQAAGRGLQLLFYSVGIGQISSEVPQNLSASRPQDRQFILSSKKLLLSDSGFYLCAWIGPGKYGGYTFGSGTRLTVV.

The chain is built from TRBV11-2 and TRBJ2-3; 10 bases fit TRBD2. The V segment lost 5 bases and the J segment 2 bases; nucleotides outside the gene matches: 4. The CDR3 is 15 amino acids. Germline CDR1 reads SGHAT; CDR2 reads FQNNGV. In DNA, the CDR3 is TGTGCCAGCAGCGGCACTAGCGGGGTCACAGATACGCAGTATTTT. It specifies CASSGTSGVTDTQYF.

The gene calls are TRBV9 and TRBJ1-1; D is ambiguous. Germline V CDR1 and CDR2: SGDLS, YYNGEE. The CDR3 has 12 amino acids. Trimming removed 4 bases from V and 4 bases from J, with 8 bases in between. DNA for the CDR3: TGTGCCAGCAGCCCCGGATCCACTGAAGCTTTCTTT. It yields the protein CASSPGSTEAFF.

This clone has a handful of counts. The chain employs TRBV19 and TRBJ2-3; no clear D gene. Germline CDR1 reads LNHDA; CDR2 reads SQIVND (reference sequence). Trimming removed 10 bases from V and 1 base from J, with 12 bases in between. The CDR3 totals 13 residues. As DNA, the CDR3 is TGTGCCATCGGATTCGCGGGCACAGATACGCAGTATTTT. This sequence encodes CAIGFAGTDTQYF. Filled out from reference TRBV19 and TRBJ2-3, the complete variable domain reads DGGITQSPKYLFRKEGQNVTLSCEQNLNHDAMYWYRQDPGQGLRLIYYSQIVNDFQKGDIAEGYSVSREKKESFPLTVTSAQKNPTAFYLCAIGFAGTDTQYFGPGTRLTVL.

The chain links TRBV19 to TRBJ2-3; D ambiguous. The CDR3 has 13 amino acids. Germline V CDR1 and CDR2: LNHDA, SQIVND (reference sequence). With 7 bases removed from V and 1 base from J, the gap between germline ends came to 9 bases. The CDR3, as DNA: TGTGCCAGTAAAGGGATAGGCACAGATACGCAGTATTTT. It specifies CASKGIGTDTQYF. Full variable domain (remainder filled in from reference TRBV19 and TRBJ2-3): DGGITQSPKYLFRKEGQNVTLSCEQNLNHDAMYWYRQDPGQGLRLIYYSQIVNDFQKGDIAEGYSVSREKKESFPLTVTSAQKNPTAFYLCASKGIGTDTQYFGPGTRLTVL.

The rearrangement uses TRBV30 and TRBJ2-1; TRBD2 matches at 13 bases. Germline assignment: CDR1 GTSNPN and CDR2 SVGIG (reference sequence). Losses at the gene ends were 1 base for V and 0 bases for J; bases not matched to a gene: 6. The CDR3 runs 18 residues. This chain's CDR3 is CAWSGLTSGRSSYNEQFF. CDR3 nucleotide sequence: TGTGCCTGGAGTGGATTGACTAGCGGGAGGAGCTCCTACAATGAGCAGTTCTTC.

The rearrangement links TRBV30 to TRBJ1-2, with D maybe TRBD1 (6 bases). V dropped 0 bases and J dropped 11 bases, with 13 bases sitting between them. CDR1 GTSNPN and CDR2 SVGIG come from the germline V gene (reference sequence). The length of the CDR3 is 12 residues. CDR3 region: CAWSVGQGRYTF. The CDR3 DNA reads as TGTGCCTGGAGTGTGGGGCAGGGGAGATACACCTTC.

The rearrangement links TRBV29-1 to TRBJ2-7, with D possibly matching TRBD2 (5 bases). Trimming removed 4 bases at V and 1 base at J, with 14 bases between. The germline V gene has CDR1 SQVTM and CDR2 ANQGSEA. This CDR3 contains 14 residues. The CDR3 nucleotides read TGCAGCGTTGTGTTGGGGAGTGGATCCTACGAGCAGTACTTC. Amino acids: CSVVLGSGSYEQYF.

In its sample, this clone was seen a few times. CDR3 sequence reads: CASSPSREETQYF. The CDR3, as DNA: TGTGCCAGCAGCCCGTCCCGCGAAGAGACCCAGTACTTC. This chain links TRBV11-1 with TRBJ2-5; D ambiguous. The CDR3 has 13 residues. Germline CDR1 SGHAT, CDR2 FQDESV (reference sequence). V lost 5 bases to trimming and J lost 3 bases, with 10 bases between them.

This clone was observed a handful of times. The chain carries TRBV6-5 and TRBJ1-4; D may be TRBD1 (5 bases). The CDR3 consists of 13 residues. Trimming stripped 4 bases from V and 5 bases from J, with 8 bases between. Germline CDR1 MNHEY, CDR2 SVGAGI. CDR3 in amino acids: CASSWGSNEKLFF. For the CDR3, the DNA is TGTGCCAGCAGTTGGGGGAGCAATGAAAAACTGTTTTTT.

This chain uses TRBV2 with TRBJ1-2, with D hard to call. Per the germline V gene, CDR1 is SNHLY and CDR2 is FYNNEI. The V and J ends lost 6 bases and 4 bases respectively, with 15 bases between them. The CDR3 covers 14 residues. The CDR3 coding sequence is TGTGCCAGCAGCGATGACTTATCCACCTATGGCTACACCTTC. Its protein product is CASSDDLSTYGYTF.

This clone appeared a few times. The V and J genes are TRBV6-5 and TRBJ1-2; tentatively, D is TRBD1 (5 bases). Germline CDR1 is MNHEY and CDR2 is SVGAGI. CDR3 length equals 12 residues. Trimming cost V 10 bases and J 4 bases, with 13 bases left between them. CDR3 sequence (DNA): TGTGCCATTCAAGGGACGGCCTATGGCTACACCTTC. Protein product: CAIQGTAYGYTF.

V usage is TRBV5-4 and J usage is TRBJ1-2, with D hard to call. CDR1 is SGHNT and CDR2 is YYREEE in the germline V gene (reference sequence). The CDR3 runs 13 residues. The V end was cut by 0 bases, the J end by 3 bases, with 6 bases between. CDR3: CASSLEGHYGYTF. The CDR3, as DNA: TGTGCCAGCAGCTTGGAAGGGCACTATGGCTACACCTTC.

This clone showed up just a few times. CDR3 residues: CASKEPGDTEAFF. The CDR3 nucleotides are TGTGCCAGCAAGGAACCGGGGGACACTGAAGCTTTCTTT. The chain carries TRBV6-5 and TRBJ1-1; perhaps TRBD1 as D (5 bases). V gave up 7 bases and J gave up 3 bases, with 12 bases separating them. The germline V gene encodes CDR1 MNHEY and CDR2 SVGAGI. CDR3 size: 13 residues.

The chain employs TRBV30 and TRBJ2-5, with TRBD1 identical over 8 bases. The CDR3 consists of 15 residues. Germline V lookup: CDR1 GTSNPN, CDR2 SVGIG (reference sequence). With V trimmed by 8 bases and J by 8 bases, 19 bases remained unmatched. CDR3 in amino acids: CAITRQGTPNSTQYF. The CDR3 DNA reads TGTGCCATTACGCGACAGGGGACGCCTAACAGTACCCAGTACTTC.

This clone has a handful of counts. Other nucleotide sequences in the sample specify the same CDR3. This rearrangement joins TRBV5-1 to TRBJ1-1, with a tentative D call TRBD1 (5 bases). V lost 4 bases and J 3 bases, leaving 10 bases between the germline ends. This CDR3 spans 13 amino acids. Germline V gives CDR1 SGHRS, CDR2 YFSETQ. The CDR3 region is CASSPGTDTEAFF. The CDR3, as DNA: TGCGCCAGCAGCCCGGGGACGGACACTGAAGCTTTCTTT.

The CDR3, as DNA: TGTGCCTGGAGTGGGGACCGGAGGCCCTCCTACGAGCAGTACTTC. The encoded protein is CAWSGDRRPSYEQYF. This rearrangement joins TRBV30 to TRBJ2-7, with D possibly called TRBD1 or TRBD2 (5 bases each). Germline-derived CDR1 and CDR2 are GTSNPN and SVGIG (reference sequence). CDR3 size: 15 residues. V was cut by 1 base and J by 0 bases, with 13 bases left in between.

V gene TRBV5-1 combines with J gene TRBJ2-5; D not resolved. Trimming took 4 bases from V and 4 from J, leaving 11 bases between them. Germline V gene sequence: CDR1 SGHRS, CDR2 YFSETQ. This CDR3 has 13 amino acids. Here the CDR3 DNA reads TGCGCCAGCAGCGATGTGAAGGGAGAGACCCAGTACTTC. It encodes CASSDVKGETQYF.

The chain links TRBV29-1 to TRBJ1-4, with D tentatively TRBD1 (5 bases). CDR1 is SQVTM, CDR2 ANQGSEA, per germline. The CDR3 loop spans 13 amino acids. Between the trimmed V and J ends, which lost 7 bases and 7 bases, there was a span of 16 bases. The CDR3 sequence is CSGDGGGGEKLFF. The CDR3 bases are TGCAGCGGGGATGGGGGAGGTGGTGAAAAACTGTTTTTT.

The chain has TRBV30 and TRBJ2-1; 9 bases line up with TRBD1. V lost 2 bases, J lost 1 base, and 6 bases stayed unmatched. Germline V lookup: CDR1 GTSNPN, CDR2 SVGIG (reference sequence). The CDR3 has 16 residues. CDR3 in amino acids: CAWSRRQGVSYNEQFF. In DNA form, the CDR3 reads TGTGCCTGGAGTAGGAGACAGGGGGTGTCCTACAATGAGCAGTTCTTC.

The rearrangement links TRBV15 to TRBJ2-1; 9 positions agree with TRBD2. Germline CDR1 reads LNHNV; CDR2 reads YYDKDF (reference sequence). V trimming: 2 bases; J trimming: 7 bases; junction bases outside the gene matches: 6. The CDR3 runs to 15 residues. This chain's CDR3 is CATSRLAGMGNEQFF. The CDR3 nucleotides read TGTGCCACCAGCAGACTAGCGGGAATGGGGAATGAGCAGTTCTTC.